This T cell receptor (beta chain) comes out of a study of CD8+ T cells in alopecia areata. This CDR3 contains 15 residues. The V segment lost 4 bases and the J segment 4 bases; nucleotides outside the gene matches: 3. Looked up from germline, CDR1 is LNHNV and CDR2 is YYDKDF (reference sequence). Extraction of RNA preceded its reverse transcription into cDNA, which served as the sequencing template. TCRdb keeps only in-frame clones here, not all; method: immunoSEQ multiplex PCR. The profile shows 150,000 to 180,000 clones, 45% to 60% of them singletons. Peripheral blood, together with lesional scalp punch biopsies, was collected from alopecia areata patients.

The sequencing used CD8+ T cells sorted from blood, collected at week 0. The chain is built from TRBV15 and TRBJ2-1; 11 bases agree with TRBD2. The receptor was derived from a human donor with alopecia areata. Here the CDR3 reads CATSTGTSGYNEQFF. The DNA for the CDR3 is TGTGCCACCAGCACTGGGACTAGCGGATACAATGAGCAGTTCTTC.